The clone carrying this T cell receptor (beta chain) was picked up a small number of times. Antigen specificity is unknown. The PCR ran on 60 Vbeta and 13 Jbeta primers. This table comes from immunoSEQ multiplex PCR, and its TCRdb copy is limited to in-frame clones, with some not included. In the table there are about 150,000 clones, roughly 80% of which are singletons. In germline, CDR1 is SGDLS, CDR2 YYNGEE. The V and J ends lost 5 bases and 6 bases respectively, with 12 bases between them. The CDR3 runs 13 residues. The record originates from a study of cytomegalovirus exposure and HLA in healthy donors. Study-level results: An analysis was carried out at a later point. It showed that HLA-associated TCR beta chains were more clonally expanded than equally common non-associated chains.

The chain joins TRBV9 to TRBJ2-1; weak D call: TRBD2 (5 bases). Input material: PBMCs. The sequence came from a woman between 40 and 55 years old in good health and CMV-seropositive. The CDR3 nucleotides are TGTGCCAGCAGTGTACATCGGGGCAATGAGCAGTTCTTC. It translates to CASSVHRGNEQFF.